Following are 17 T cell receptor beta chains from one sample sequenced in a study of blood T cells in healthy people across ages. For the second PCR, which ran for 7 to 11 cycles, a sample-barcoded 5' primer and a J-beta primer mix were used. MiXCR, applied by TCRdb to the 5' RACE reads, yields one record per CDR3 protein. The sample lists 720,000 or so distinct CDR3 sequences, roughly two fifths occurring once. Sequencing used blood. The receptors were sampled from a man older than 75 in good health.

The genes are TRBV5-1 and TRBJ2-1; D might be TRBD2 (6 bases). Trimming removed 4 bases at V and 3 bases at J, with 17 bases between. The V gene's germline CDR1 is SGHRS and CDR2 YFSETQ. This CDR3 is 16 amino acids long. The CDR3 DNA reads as TGCGCCAGCAGCCCCACTAGCCAAAGTAACTACAATGAGCAGTTCTTC. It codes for CASSPTSQSNYNEQFF.

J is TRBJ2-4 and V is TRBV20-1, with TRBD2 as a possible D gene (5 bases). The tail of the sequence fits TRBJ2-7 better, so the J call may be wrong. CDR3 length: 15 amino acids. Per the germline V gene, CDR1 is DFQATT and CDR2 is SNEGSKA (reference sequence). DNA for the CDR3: TGCAGTACTATGTCTACCAGGAGTGTACGGGGCGAGCAGTACTTC. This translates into CSTMSTRSVRGEQYF.

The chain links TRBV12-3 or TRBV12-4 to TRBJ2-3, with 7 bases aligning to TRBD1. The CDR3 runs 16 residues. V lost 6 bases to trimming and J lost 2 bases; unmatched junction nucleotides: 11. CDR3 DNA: TGTGCCAGCAGCGACAGGGATTCCCGCCCCACAGATACGCAGTATTTT. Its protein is CASSDRDSRPTDTQYF.

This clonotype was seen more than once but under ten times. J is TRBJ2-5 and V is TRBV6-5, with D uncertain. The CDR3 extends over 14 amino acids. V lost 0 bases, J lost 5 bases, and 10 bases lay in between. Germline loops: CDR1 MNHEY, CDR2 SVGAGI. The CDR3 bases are TGTGCCAGCAGTTACTCCTCGACCCGGGAGACCCAGTACTTC. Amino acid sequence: CASSYSSTRETQYF.

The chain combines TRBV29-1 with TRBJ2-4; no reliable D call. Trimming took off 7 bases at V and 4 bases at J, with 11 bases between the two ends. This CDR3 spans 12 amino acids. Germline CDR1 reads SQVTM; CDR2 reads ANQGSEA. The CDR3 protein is CSAEGLKNIQYF. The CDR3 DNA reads TGCAGCGCCGAAGGCTTGAAAAACATTCAGTACTTC.

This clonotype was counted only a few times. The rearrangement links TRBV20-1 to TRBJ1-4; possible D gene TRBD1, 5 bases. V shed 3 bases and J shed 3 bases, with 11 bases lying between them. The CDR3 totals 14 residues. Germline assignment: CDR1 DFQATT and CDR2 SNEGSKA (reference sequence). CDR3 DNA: TGCAGTGCTAGTTTCGCAGGGCCTAATGAAAAACTGTTTTTT. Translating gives CSASFAGPNEKLFF.

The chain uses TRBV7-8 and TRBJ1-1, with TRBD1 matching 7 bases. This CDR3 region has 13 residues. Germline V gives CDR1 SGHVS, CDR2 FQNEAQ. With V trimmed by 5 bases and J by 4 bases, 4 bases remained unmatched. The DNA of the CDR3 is TGTGCCAGCAGCCACAGGGGTAGCACTGAAGCTTTCTTT. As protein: CASSHRGSTEAFF.

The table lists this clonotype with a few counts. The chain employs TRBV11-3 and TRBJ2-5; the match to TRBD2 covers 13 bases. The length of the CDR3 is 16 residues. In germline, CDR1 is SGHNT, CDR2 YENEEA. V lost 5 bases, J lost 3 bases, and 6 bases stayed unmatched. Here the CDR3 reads CASSPSGTSGEETQYF. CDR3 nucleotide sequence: TGTGCCAGCAGCCCCTCCGGGACTAGCGGGGAAGAGACCCAGTACTTC. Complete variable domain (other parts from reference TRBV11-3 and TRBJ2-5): EAGVVQSPRYKIIEKKQPVAFWCNPISGHNTLYWYLQNLGQGPELLIRYENEEAVDDSQLPKDRFSAERLKGVDSTLKIQPAELGDSAVYLCASSPSGTSGEETQYFGPGTRLLVL.

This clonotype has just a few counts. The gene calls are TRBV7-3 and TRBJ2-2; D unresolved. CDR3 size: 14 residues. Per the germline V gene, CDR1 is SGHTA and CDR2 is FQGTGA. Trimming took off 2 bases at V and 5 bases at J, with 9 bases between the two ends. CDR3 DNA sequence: TGTGCCAGCAGCTTAGGTGATCGAACCGGGGAGCTGTTTTTT. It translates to CASSLGDRTGELFF.

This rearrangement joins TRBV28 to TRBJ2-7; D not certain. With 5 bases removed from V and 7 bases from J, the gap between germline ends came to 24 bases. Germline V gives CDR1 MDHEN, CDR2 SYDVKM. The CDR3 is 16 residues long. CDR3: CASSKLGEPSHNEQYF. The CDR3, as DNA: TGTGCCAGCAGTAAGTTAGGTGAGCCTAGTCACAATGAGCAGTACTTC.

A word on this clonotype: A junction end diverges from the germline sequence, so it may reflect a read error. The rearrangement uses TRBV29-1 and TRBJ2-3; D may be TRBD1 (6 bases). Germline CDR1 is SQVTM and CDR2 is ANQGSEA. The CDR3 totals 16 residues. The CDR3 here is CSVESGTPVRTDAQYF. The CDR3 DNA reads TGCAGCGTTGAGTCCGGGACACCGGTCCGGACAGATGCGCAGTATTTT.

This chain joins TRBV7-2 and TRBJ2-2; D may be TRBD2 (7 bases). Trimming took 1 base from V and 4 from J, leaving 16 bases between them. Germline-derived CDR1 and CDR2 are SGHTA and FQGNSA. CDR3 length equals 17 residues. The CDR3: CASSLGTGGTSTGELFF. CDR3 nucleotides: TGTGCCAGCAGCTTAGGGACGGGGGGCACCAGCACCGGGGAGCTGTTTTTT.

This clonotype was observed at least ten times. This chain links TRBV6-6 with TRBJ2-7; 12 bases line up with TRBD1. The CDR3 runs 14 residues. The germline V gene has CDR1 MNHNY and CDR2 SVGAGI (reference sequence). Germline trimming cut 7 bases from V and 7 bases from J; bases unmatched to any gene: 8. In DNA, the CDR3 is TGTGCCAGCACTTTGGGACAGGGGGCTCGGGAGCAGTACTTC. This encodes CASTLGQGAREQYF.

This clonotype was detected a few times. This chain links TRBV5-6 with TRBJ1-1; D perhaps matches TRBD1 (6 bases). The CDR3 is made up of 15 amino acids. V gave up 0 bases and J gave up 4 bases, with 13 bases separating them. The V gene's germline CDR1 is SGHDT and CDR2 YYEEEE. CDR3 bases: TGTGCCAGCAGCTTGGGCACAGGGATCAGCACTGAAGCTTTCTTT. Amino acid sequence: CASSLGTGISTEAFF.

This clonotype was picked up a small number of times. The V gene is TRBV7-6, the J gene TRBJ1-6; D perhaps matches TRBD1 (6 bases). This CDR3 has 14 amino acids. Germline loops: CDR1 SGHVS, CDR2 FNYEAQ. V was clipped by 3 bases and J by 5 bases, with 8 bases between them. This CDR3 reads CASSLQGNNSPLHF. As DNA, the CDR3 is TGTGCCAGCAGCTTGCAGGGGAATAATTCACCCCTCCACTTT.

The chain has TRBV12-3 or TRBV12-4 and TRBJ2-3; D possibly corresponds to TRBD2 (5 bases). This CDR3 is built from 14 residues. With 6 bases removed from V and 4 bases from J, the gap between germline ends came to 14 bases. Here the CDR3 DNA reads TGTGCCAGCAGGACCGGGCGGGCGGCAGATACGCAGTATTTT. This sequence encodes CASRTGRAADTQYF.

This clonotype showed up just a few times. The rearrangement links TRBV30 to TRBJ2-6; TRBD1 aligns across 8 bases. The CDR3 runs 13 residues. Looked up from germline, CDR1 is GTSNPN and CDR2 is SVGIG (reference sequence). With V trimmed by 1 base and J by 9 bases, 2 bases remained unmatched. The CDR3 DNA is TGTGCCTGGAGTGCGGACAGGGACAACGTCCTGACTTTC. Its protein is CAWSADRDNVLTF.